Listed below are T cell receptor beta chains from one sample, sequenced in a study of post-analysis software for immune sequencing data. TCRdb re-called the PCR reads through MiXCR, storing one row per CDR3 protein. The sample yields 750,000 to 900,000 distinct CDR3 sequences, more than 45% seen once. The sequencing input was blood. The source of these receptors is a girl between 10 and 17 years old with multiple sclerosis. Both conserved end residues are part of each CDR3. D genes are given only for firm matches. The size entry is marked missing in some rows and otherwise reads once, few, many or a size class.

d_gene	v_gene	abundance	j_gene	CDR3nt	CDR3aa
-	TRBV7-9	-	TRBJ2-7	TGTGCCAGCAGCTTAGTCCTTTCTGGAGGTATTTCCTACGAGCAGTACTTC	CASSLVLSGGISYEQYF
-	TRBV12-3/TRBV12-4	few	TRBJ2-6	TGTGCCAGCAGTTTAGTACAGACCTCTGGGGCCAACGTCCTGACTTTC	CASSLVQTSGANVLTF
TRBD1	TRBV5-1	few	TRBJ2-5	TGCGCCAGCAGGGACAGGGGGGGAGAGACCCAGTACTTC	CASRDRGGETQYF
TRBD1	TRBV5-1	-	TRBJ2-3	TGCGCCAGCAGACAGGGGAGCGCAGATACGCAGTATTTT	CASRQGSADTQYF
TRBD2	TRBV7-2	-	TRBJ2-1	TGTGCCAGCAGCGCCGACCGAGCGGGGGAGCAGTTCTTC	CASSADRAGEQFF
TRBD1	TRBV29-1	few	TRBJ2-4	TGCAGCGTCCGAAGCACAGGGGCCGCCAAAAACATTCAGTACTTC	CSVRSTGAAKNIQYF
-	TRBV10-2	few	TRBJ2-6	TGCGCCAGCAAGGCCTCCTCATATGGGGCCAACGTCCGGACTTTC	CASKASSYGANVRTF
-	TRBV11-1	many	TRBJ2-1	TGTGCCAGCAGGCACGCAGGCAATGAGCAGTTCTTC	CASRHAGNEQFF
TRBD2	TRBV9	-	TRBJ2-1	TGTGCCAGCAGCGTAGAACTAGCGGGAGGGAGCTCCTACAATGAGCAGTTCTTC	CASSVELAGGSSYNEQFF
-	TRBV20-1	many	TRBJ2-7	TGCAGTGCTAGAGGGGACACCCGACAATACGAGCAGTACTTC	CSARGDTRQYEQYF
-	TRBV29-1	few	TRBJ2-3	TGCAGCGCCACCGGACTCTTTAGCACAGATACGCAGTATTTT	CSATGLFSTDTQYF
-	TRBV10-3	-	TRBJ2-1	TGTGCCATCAGTGATCCCCCCGACAATGAGCAGTTCTTC	CAISDPPDNEQFF
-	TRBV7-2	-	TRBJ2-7	TGTGCCAGCAGCTTAGACTGGACATCCTCCTACGAGCAGTACTTC	CASSLDWTSSYEQYF
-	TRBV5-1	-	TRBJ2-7	TGCGCCAGCAGCTTGGAGGAACGGTATCATTACGAGCAGTACTTC	CASSLEERYHYEQYF
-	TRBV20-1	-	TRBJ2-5	TGCAGTGCTAGAGATGTCGGTAGAGAGCAGTACTTC	CSARDVGREQYF
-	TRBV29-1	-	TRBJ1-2	TGCAGCGTTGAATCAGGGGAGTATGGCTACACCTTC	CSVESGEYGYTF
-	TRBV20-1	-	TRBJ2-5	TGCAGTGCTAGAGATAACCGGAAGGTGGAGACCCAGTACTTC	CSARDNRKVETQYF
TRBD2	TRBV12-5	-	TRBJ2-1	TGTGCTAGTGGTTTTGGGATAGCGGGAGAGCAGTTCTTC	CASGFGIAGEQFF
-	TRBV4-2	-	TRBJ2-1	TGTGCCAGCAGCCACGACCGACAGAGTTCCGAGCAGTTCTTC	CASSHDRQSSEQFF
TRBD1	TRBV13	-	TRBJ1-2	TGTGCCAGCAGCTTAGAAGGGACAGGGGACGGCTACACCTTC	CASSLEGTGDGYTF
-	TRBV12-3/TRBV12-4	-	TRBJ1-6	TGTGCCAACAGTTTATTCAGGGAGGAGTGGGAGAATTCACCCCTCCACTTT	CANSLFREEWENSPLHF
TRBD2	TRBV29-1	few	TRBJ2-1	TGCAGCCCGACTCGAGCGGGAGTCGGTGATGAGCAGTTCTTC	CSPTRAGVGDEQFF
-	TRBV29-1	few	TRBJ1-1	TGCAGCGTGAGCGGACAAGAGGGGTACACTGAAGCTTTCTTT	CSVSGQEGYTEAFF
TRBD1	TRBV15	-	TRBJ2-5	TGTGCCACCAGCAGCAACAGGGGTCCTCAGGACAATGAGCAGTACTTC	CATSSNRGPQDNEQYF
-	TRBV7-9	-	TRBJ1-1	TGTGCCAGCAGCCCACTATGGGGGTTGAACACTGAAGCTTTCTTT	CASSPLWGLNTEAFF
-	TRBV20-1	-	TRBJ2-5	TGCAGGGCTAGAGCCCTTCAAGAGACCCAGTACTTC	CRARALQETQYF
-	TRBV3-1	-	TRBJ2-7	TGTGCCAGCAGCCAAGGGTATCGGTCCTACGAGCAGTACTTC	CASSQGYRSYEQYF
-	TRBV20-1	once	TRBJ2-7	TGCAGTGCTGCCTCGGGGGGCCTAGAGGTGAACGAGCAGTACTTC	CSAASGGLEVNEQYF
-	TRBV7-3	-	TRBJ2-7	TGTGCCAGCAGCCCCCAGGGGATCTCCTACGAGCAGTACTTC	CASSPQGISYEQYF
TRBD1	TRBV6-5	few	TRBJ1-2	TGTGCCAGCAGTTACGGGACAGGGGCTCCATATGGCTACACCTTC	CASSYGTGAPYGYTF
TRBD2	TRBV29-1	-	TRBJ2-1	TGCAGCGTTCACCGGACTAGCGCTTACAATGAGCAGTTCTTC	CSVHRTSAYNEQFF
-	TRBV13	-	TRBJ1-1	TGTGCCAGCAGCCTCGGACGGACCCGCGCTTTCTTT	CASSLGRTRAFF
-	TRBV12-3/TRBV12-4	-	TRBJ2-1	TGTGCCAGCAGGGTGGAGAGTGGGCAGTTCTTC	CASRVESGQFF
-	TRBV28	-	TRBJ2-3	TGTGCCACCTGCGCTAGCACAGGCCCCCCGGAAGATACGCAGTATTTT	CATCASTGPPEDTQYF
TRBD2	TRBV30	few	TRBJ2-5	TGTGCCTGGACTAGCGGCGAAGAGACCCAGTACTTC	CAWTSGEETQYF
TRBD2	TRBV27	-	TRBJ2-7	TGTGCCAGCAGTCCTACGCAGGGACTAGCGAAAGCCTACGAGCAGTACTTC	CASSPTQGLAKAYEQYF
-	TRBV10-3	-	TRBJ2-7	TGTGCCATCAGTGACCAGGGATCGCCCTACGAGCAGTACTTC	CAISDQGSPYEQYF
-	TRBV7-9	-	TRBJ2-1	TGTGCCAGCAGCTTAGACGGTGCGGGCGATGAGCAGTTCTTC	CASSLDGAGDEQFF
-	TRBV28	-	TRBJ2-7	TGTGCCAGCAGTTTGGCAGGGGAGAGGTACGAGCAGTACTTC	CASSLAGERYEQYF
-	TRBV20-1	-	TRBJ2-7	TGCAGTGGATCCGTGGGAGCCTACGAGCAGTACTTC	CSGSVGAYEQYF
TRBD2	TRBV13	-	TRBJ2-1	TGTGCCAGCAGCTCAAGGACTAGCGGGCACCTAGTCAATGAGCAGTTCTTC	CASSSRTSGHLVNEQFF
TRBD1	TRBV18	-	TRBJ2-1	TGTGCCAGCTCACCACCTTTGACAGGGTTGGAGTGGAATGAGCAGTTCTTC	CASSPPLTGLEWNEQFF
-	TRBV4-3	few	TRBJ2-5	TGCGCCAGCAGCCAAGAAGGAGCGAGCGGCCAAGAGACCCAGTACTTC	CASSQEGASGQETQYF
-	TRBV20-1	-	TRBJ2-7	TGCAGTGCTAGCGCCATCCTGGGTCTGAGGGACGAGCAGTACTTC	CSASAILGLRDEQYF
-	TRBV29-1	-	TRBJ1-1	TGCAGCGTTGAGCCGGGACGGGACACTGAAGCTTTCTTT	CSVEPGRDTEAFF
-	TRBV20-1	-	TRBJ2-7	TGCAGTGCTAGGCGAACCGGGGCCCTAGGGGAAGGGGCCTCGTACTTC	CSARRTGALGEGASYF
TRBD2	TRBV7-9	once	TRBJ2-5	TGTGCCAGCAGCTCTGCACAAGGACTAGCGGGGGGAGAGACCCAGTACTTC	CASSSAQGLAGGETQYF
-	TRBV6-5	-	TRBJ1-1	TGTGCCAGCAGTCGGGGTGGGGAGACTGAAGCTTTCTTT	CASSRGGETEAFF
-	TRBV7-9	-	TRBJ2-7	TGTGCCAGCAGCTCAGTACTCTACGAGCAGTACTTC	CASSSVLYEQYF
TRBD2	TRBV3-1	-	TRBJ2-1	TGTGCCAGCAGCCAAGATTGGGGGACTAGCTATTACAATGAGCAGTTCTTC	CASSQDWGTSYYNEQFF
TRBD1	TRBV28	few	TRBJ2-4	TGTGCCAGCAGTTTCTCCCAGGGGGATGCCAAAAACATTCAGTACTTC	CASSFSQGDAKNIQYF
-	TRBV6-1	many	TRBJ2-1	TGTGCCAGCAGCGAAGGCTCCTACAATGAGCAGTTCTTC	CASSEGSYNEQFF
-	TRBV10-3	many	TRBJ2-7	TGTGCCATCAGGGCCGGGACCGGCTCCTACGAGCAGTACTTC	CAIRAGTGSYEQYF
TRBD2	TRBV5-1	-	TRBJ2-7	TGCGCCAGCAGCTTGGGACTAGCGGGCATAGGCGAGCAGTACTTC	CASSLGLAGIGEQYF